One and the same sample provided the 24 T cell receptor beta chains below, sequenced in a study of cytomegalovirus exposure and HLA in healthy donors. PCR used 60 Vbeta primers and 13 Jbeta primers. Profiled with immunoSEQ multiplex PCR; TCRdb holds only in-frame clones, not every one. Of 150,000 to 180,000 clones listed, 65% to 85% are singletons. The sequenced material came from PBMCs. The receptors here all came from a woman aged 40 to 49 in good health and CMV-seropositive.

The rearrangement uses TRBV6-1 and TRBJ1-5; D remains ambiguous. The CDR3 extends over 14 amino acids. Germline CDR1 and CDR2: MNHNS and SASEGT. Trimming took 6 bases from V and 3 from J, leaving 12 bases between them. The CDR3 DNA reads as TGTGCCAGCAGCCCTACCAAGAACAATCAGCCCCAGCATTTT. Translation: CASSPTKNNQPQHF.

This clone occurred once. The chain recombines TRBV6-5 with TRBJ1-5; TRBD1 is a possible D gene (5 bases). The V gene's germline CDR1 is MNHEY and CDR2 SVGAGI. This CDR3 contains 15 residues. Deletions cut 6 bases from V and 6 bases from J, with 18 bases between. This chain's CDR3 is CASSSRGGVSQPQHF. CDR3 nucleotide sequence: TGTGCCAGCAGCTCGCGGGGGGGAGTGTCTCAGCCCCAGCATTTT.

The CDR3 coding sequence is TGTGCCACCAGCAGAGTGGACAGTTGGGAAAAACTGTTTTTT. This codes for CATSRVDSWEKLFF. The chain recombines TRBV15 with TRBJ1-4, with a weak D call TRBD1 (6 bases). V lost 1 base, J lost 8 bases, and 11 bases lay in between. The CDR3 is 14 residues long. Germline-derived CDR1 and CDR2 are LNHNV and YYDKDF (reference sequence).

The chain links TRBV2 to TRBJ2-3, with 8 bases matching TRBD2. Germline trimming cut 6 bases from V and 7 bases from J; bases unmatched to any gene: 15. CDR1 is SNHLY, CDR2 FYNNEI, per germline. This CDR3 has 16 amino acids. The CDR3 sequence: CASSPDLAGGLHTQYF. The DNA of the CDR3 is TGTGCCAGCAGCCCAGACCTAGCGGGCGGCCTTCATACGCAGTATTTT.

This clone appeared a few times. This chain uses TRBV5-6 with TRBJ2-1; a possible D gene is TRBD2 (5 bases). This CDR3 spans 12 amino acids. CDR1 and CDR2 (germline): SGHDT, YYEEEE. The ends were cut back, 7 bases at V and 6 bases at J, with 11 bases in the middle. The DNA for the CDR3 is TGTGCCAGCCGGGGTCTGGCCAATGAGCAGTTCTTC. As protein: CASRGLANEQFF.

CDR3 amino acids: CASSIDPSATDTQYF. The CDR3 DNA reads as TGTGCCAGTAGTATAGATCCCAGTGCCACAGATACGCAGTATTTT. The chain has TRBV19 and TRBJ2-3, with D unresolved. This CDR3 contains 15 residues. In germline, CDR1 is LNHDA, CDR2 SQIVND (reference sequence). Trimming pared 0 bases from V and 2 bases from J, leaving 9 bases between.

The J gene is TRBJ2-3, the V gene TRBV29-1; 8 nucleotides agree with TRBD1. Looked up from germline, CDR1 is SQVTM and CDR2 is ANQGSEA. The ends lost 3 bases at V and 4 bases at J; junction bases unmatched: 6. The CDR3 consists of 14 residues. CDR3 protein: CSVDGRGLADTQYF. Here the CDR3 DNA reads TGCAGCGTTGACGGCAGGGGGCTGGCAGATACGCAGTATTTT.

This chain joins TRBV27 and TRBJ2-7; D remains unclear. The CDR3 sequence is 15 residues long. Trimming pared 5 bases from V and 6 bases from J, leaving 20 bases between. Germline V gene sequence: CDR1 MNHEY, CDR2 SMNVEV (reference sequence). This CDR3 reads CASSRPGWSIGEQYF. DNA for the CDR3: TGTGCCAGCAGTCGACCCGGATGGAGTATTGGCGAGCAGTACTTC.

A note on this clone: Other DNA sequences in the same sample also yield this CDR3. V is TRBV5-1 and J is TRBJ2-4, with TRBD2 matching over 12 bases. The CDR3 runs 15 residues. The germline V gene has CDR1 SGHRS and CDR2 YFSETQ. V gave up 4 bases and J gave up 9 bases; unmatched junction bases: 8. CDR3 nucleotide sequence: TGCGCCAGCAGCCTCGCAGCTAGCGGGAGGGTCATTCAGTACTTC. Translating gives CASSLAASGRVIQYF.

The V gene is TRBV25-1, the J gene TRBJ1-2; D might be TRBD1 (6 bases). There are 15 residues in the CDR3. Looked up from germline, CDR1 is MGHDK and CDR2 is SYGVNS. The V and J ends lost 1 base and 4 bases respectively, with 13 bases between them. The CDR3 loop is CASSEFDRPLYGYTF. CDR3 DNA sequence: TGTGCCAGCAGTGAATTCGACAGGCCCCTCTATGGCTACACCTTC.

The chain has TRBV25-1 and TRBJ2-5; 8 bases fit TRBD1. The CDR3 length is 15 residues. V was pared by 3 bases and J by 5 bases, with 8 bases of the junction left unmatched. CDR1 and CDR2 from the germline V gene are MGHDK and SYGVNS. In DNA, the CDR3 is TGTGCCAGCAGTGATCGAGGCAGGGGGCTCGAGACCCAGTACTTC. Translated, it gives CASSDRGRGLETQYF.

V gene TRBV5-5 combines with J gene TRBJ1-5; weak D call: TRBD1 (6 bases). CDR3 length: 14 amino acids. Germline CDR1 reads SGHKS; CDR2 reads YYEKEE (reference sequence). Between the trimmed V and J ends, which lost 0 bases and 6 bases, there was a span of 10 bases. The CDR3: CASSLAGVGQPQHF. The CDR3 nucleotides are TGTGCCAGCAGCTTGGCAGGGGTTGGTCAGCCCCAGCATTTT.

V and J are TRBV25-1 and TRBJ2-1; 9 bases match TRBD2. With 8 bases clipped from V and 8 bases from J, the junction kept 7 bases outside the gene matches. CDR1 is MGHDK and CDR2 is SYGVNS in the germline V gene. The CDR3 length is 13 residues. The CDR3 loop is CASGGRGRDEQFF. In nucleotides, the CDR3 is TGTGCCAGCGGCGGGAGGGGGCGTGATGAGCAGTTCTTC.

The gene calls are TRBV27 and TRBJ1-5; 7 positions agree with TRBD1. Germline trimming cut 5 bases from V and 4 bases from J; bases unmatched to any gene: 11. Germline V lookup: CDR1 MNHEY, CDR2 SMNVEV (reference sequence). There are 16 residues in the CDR3. CDR3 sequence (DNA): TGTGCCAGCAGTCCAGCCACAGGGGTCACTAATCAGCCCCAGCATTTT. Protein: CASSPATGVTNQPQHF.

There are a few counts of this clone. The chain employs TRBV6-1 and TRBJ2-1; no clear D. CDR3 length: 15 residues. CDR1 is MNHNS, CDR2 SASEGT, per germline. Trimming cost V 6 bases and J 4 bases, with 16 bases left between them. CDR3 bases: TGTGCCAGCAGCCCCTCCCTAGAAAGGTACAATGAGCAGTTCTTC. Encoded protein: CASSPSLERYNEQFF.

The J gene is TRBJ2-1, the V gene TRBV6-6; 7 nucleotides match TRBD1. The length of the CDR3 is 15 residues. Germline V gene data show CDR1 as MNHNY and CDR2 as SVGAGI (reference sequence). V gave up 7 bases and J gave up 5 bases; unmatched junction bases: 11. The CDR3 sequence is CASTNRQGGDNEQFF. The CDR3 DNA reads TGTGCCAGCACCAATCGACAGGGCGGCGACAATGAGCAGTTCTTC.

The CDR3 DNA is TGTGCCAGCAGCTTAGTCCCCTCATCGGGAGCTGGGATTGAGCAGTTCTTC. This gives the protein CASSLVPSSGAGIEQFF. The chain uses TRBV7-8 and TRBJ2-1, with D perhaps TRBD2 (6 bases). The V end lost 1 base, the J end lost 9 bases, and 22 bases lay between the germline ends. The CDR3 totals 17 residues. Germline V CDR1 and CDR2: SGHVS, FQNEAQ.

The chain links TRBV19 to TRBJ2-3; TRBD2 matches 7 bases. The trim removed 4 bases at V and 5 bases at J, leaving 15 bases unmatched. Germline CDR1 is LNHDA and CDR2 is SQIVND (reference sequence). The CDR3 runs 17 residues. CDR3 amino acids: CASSTISIAGRIDTQYF. The DNA of the CDR3 is TGTGCCAGTAGTACCATCTCTATAGCGGGCAGGATAGATACGCAGTATTTT.

The genes are TRBV27 and TRBJ2-7; 11 bases fit TRBD2. Trimming took 6 bases from V and 5 from J; bases not matched to a gene: 3. The germline V gene encodes CDR1 MNHEY and CDR2 SMNVEV (reference sequence). This CDR3 region has 13 residues. The CDR3 sequence is CASRTSGTHEQYF. DNA for the CDR3: TGTGCCAGCAGGACTAGCGGGACCCACGAGCAGTACTTC.

The V gene is TRBV28, the J gene TRBJ2-7; no clear D gene. The CDR3 totals 12 residues. The V gene's germline CDR1 is MDHEN and CDR2 SYDVKM. Trimming took 6 bases from V and 2 from J, leaving 8 bases between them. DNA of the CDR3: TGTGCCAGCAGAAATCGGGCCTACGAGCAGTACTTC. Its protein product is CASRNRAYEQYF.

The chain links TRBV28 to TRBJ1-4; D is ambiguous. The CDR3 sequence is 15 residues long. V lost 4 bases and J 7 bases, leaving 16 bases between the germline ends. CDR1 is MDHEN, CDR2 SYDVKM, per germline. This CDR3 is CASSWAFLSFEKLFF. In DNA form, the CDR3 reads TGTGCCAGCAGTTGGGCGTTTCTAAGTTTTGAAAAACTGTTTTTT.

The chain couples TRBV2 to TRBJ1-2; 12 bases are a match to TRBD1. The CDR3 contains 14 residues. Germline V CDR1 and CDR2: SNHLY, FYNNEI. Unmatched junction bases numbered 3, after V lost 5 bases and J lost 5 bases. The CDR3 nucleotides are TGTGCCAGCAGTACGGGACAGGGGGCGTATGGCTACACCTTC. Its protein product is CASSTGQGAYGYTF.

This clone was seen a handful of times. The chain has TRBV5-1 and TRBJ2-6, with 7 nucleotides matching TRBD1. The V and J ends lost 1 base and 0 bases, in that order; junction bases with no gene match: 7. This CDR3 has 18 residues. Germline CDR1 reads SGHRS; CDR2 reads YFSETQ. The CDR3 DNA reads TGCGCCAGCAGCTTGACCGCGACAGGGTCCTCTGGGGCCAACGTCCTGACTTTC. This codes for CASSLTATGSSGANVLTF.

The chain uses TRBV19 and TRBJ1-1; 11 nucleotides match TRBD1. After removal of 5 bases from V and 1 base from J, the junction contained 3 bases not matched to a gene. Germline V gene lookup returns CDR1 LNHDA and CDR2 SQIVND (reference sequence). The CDR3 runs to 15 residues. The CDR3: CASSSGTGGNTEAFF. The CDR3 DNA is TGTGCCAGTAGTTCAGGGACAGGGGGGAACACTGAAGCTTTCTTT. Combining the CDR3 with reference TRBV19 and TRBJ1-1 gives the whole variable domain DGGITQSPKYLFRKEGQNVTLSCEQNLNHDAMYWYRQDPGQGLRLIYYSQIVNDFQKGDIAEGYSVSREKKESFPLTVTSAQKNPTAFYLCASSSGTGGNTEAFFGQGTRLTVV.